This T cell receptor (beta chain) was recovered during a study of shared clonotypes between healthy human individuals. General study points: The study found lower generation probabilities in non-shared clonotypes than in those shared by all four donors.

V was cut by 1 base and J by 3 bases, with 6 bases left in between. Germline values: CDR1 LNHDA, CDR2 SQIVND (reference sequence). This CDR3 has 13 residues. Terminally differentiated effector memory CD45RA+ cells were excluded from the naive CD8 cells, which were CD45RO-negative and positively selected for CCR7. Every one of the donors was a Caucasian adult that lived in Nashville, Tennessee. The data were produced by immunoSEQ multiplex PCR, yet TCRdb's version contains in-frame clones alone and is incomplete. This table holds about 820,000 clones, 90% to 95% found once. For this clone: What it binds is not known.

This receptor was identified in a man aged 25-45 years in good health. Specimen: naive CD8+ T cells sorted from blood. The genes are TRBV19 and TRBJ1-2; no definite D call. The chain's CDR3 is CASSIVGDYGYTF. In DNA, the CDR3 is TGTGCCAGTAGTATAGTCGGTGACTATGGCTACACCTTC.